This T cell receptor beta chain was sequenced for a study of long-term antiretroviral therapy in people with HIV. The V end lost 3 bases, the J end lost 1 base, and 6 bases lay between the germline ends. The CDR3 extends over 12 amino acids. Per the germline V gene, CDR1 is GTSNPN and CDR2 is SVGIG (reference sequence). An immunoSEQ assay, version v3.0, was performed at survey level. Clones were read by immunoSEQ multiplex PCR, and TCRdb kept only the in-frame ones, dropping some. The sample contains 45,000 or so clones, 90% to 95% of which appear only once. The receptor comes from a woman aged 45-65 years with HIV. The V call is TRBV30, the J call TRBJ1-1; D remains unclear. The sample in question was unsorted PBMCs, obtained 3.7 years after starting antiretroviral therapy. CDR3 sequence: CAWRRANTEAFF. The DNA of the CDR3 is TGTGCCTGGAGACGGGCGAACACTGAAGCTTTCTTT.